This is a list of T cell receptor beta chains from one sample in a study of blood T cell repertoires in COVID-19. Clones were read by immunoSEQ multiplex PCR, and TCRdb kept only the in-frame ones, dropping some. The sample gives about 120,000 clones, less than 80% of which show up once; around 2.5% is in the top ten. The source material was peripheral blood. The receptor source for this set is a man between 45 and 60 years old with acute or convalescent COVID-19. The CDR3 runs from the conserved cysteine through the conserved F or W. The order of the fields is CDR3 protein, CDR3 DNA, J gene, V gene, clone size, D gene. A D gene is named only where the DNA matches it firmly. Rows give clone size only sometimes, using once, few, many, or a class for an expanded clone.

CASSPDRFNSPLHF | TGTGCCAGCAGCCCCGACAGGTTTAATTCACCCCTCCACTTT | TRBJ1-6 | TRBV14 | once | NA
CASRAGDDNQPQHF | TGTGCCAGCAGAGCAGGGGATGACAATCAGCCCCAGCATTTT | TRBJ1-5 | TRBV7-9 | NA | NA
CATSGQGTYEQYF | TGTGCCACCAGTGGGCAGGGGACCTACGAGCAGTACTTC | TRBJ2-7 | TRBV24-1 | NA | NA
CASSLDSLHDYGYTF | TGTGCCAGCAGCTTAGATTCATTACACGACTATGGCTACACCTTC | TRBJ1-2 | TRBV11-2 | NA | NA
CASSPGQGDEQYF | TGTGCCAGCAGCCCGGGACAGGGAGACGAGCAGTACTTC | TRBJ2-7 | TRBV7-8 | NA | TRBD1
CAKTNQPQHF | TGTGCCAAAACTAATCAGCCCCAGCATTTT | TRBJ1-5 | TRBV10-3 | NA | NA
CASSVGRSGTYEQYF | TGTGCCAGTAGTGTGGGACGGAGCGGGACCTACGAGCAGTACTTC | TRBJ2-7 | TRBV19 | NA | TRBD2
CAISESVSSYNSPLHF | TGTGCCATCAGTGAGTCCGTGAGCTCCTATAATTCACCCCTCCACTTT | TRBJ1-6 | TRBV10-3 | NA | NA
CASSLAVFYTDTQYF | TGCGCCAGCAGCTTGGCGGTCTTCTACACAGATACGCAGTATTTT | TRBJ2-3 | TRBV5-1 | NA | NA
CASSEANNYGYTF | TGTGCCAGCAGTGAAGCCAATAACTATGGCTACACCTTC | TRBJ1-2 | TRBV6-1 | NA | NA